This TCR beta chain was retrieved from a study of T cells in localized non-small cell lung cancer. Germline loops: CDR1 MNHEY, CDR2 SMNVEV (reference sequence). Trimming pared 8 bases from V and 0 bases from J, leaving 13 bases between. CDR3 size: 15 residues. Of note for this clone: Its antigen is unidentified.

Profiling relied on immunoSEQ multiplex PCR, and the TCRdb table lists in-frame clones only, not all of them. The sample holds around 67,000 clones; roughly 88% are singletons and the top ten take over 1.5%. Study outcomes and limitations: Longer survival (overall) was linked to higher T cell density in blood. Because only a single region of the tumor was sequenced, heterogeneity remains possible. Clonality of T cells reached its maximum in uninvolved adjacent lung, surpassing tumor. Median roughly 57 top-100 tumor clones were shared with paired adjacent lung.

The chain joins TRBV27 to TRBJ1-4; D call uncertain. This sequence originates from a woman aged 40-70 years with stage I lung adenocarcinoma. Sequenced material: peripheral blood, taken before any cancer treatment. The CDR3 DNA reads TGTGCCAGCTGCGGCTTGAGCTCAACTAATGAAAAACTGTTTTTT. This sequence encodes CASCGLSSTNEKLFF. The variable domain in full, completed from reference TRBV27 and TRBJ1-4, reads EAQVTQNPRYLITVTGKKLTVTCSQNMNHEYMSWYRQDPGLGLRQIYYSMNVEVTDKGDVPEGYKVSRKEKRNFPLILESPSPNQTSLYFCASCGLSSTNEKLFFGSGTQLSVL.